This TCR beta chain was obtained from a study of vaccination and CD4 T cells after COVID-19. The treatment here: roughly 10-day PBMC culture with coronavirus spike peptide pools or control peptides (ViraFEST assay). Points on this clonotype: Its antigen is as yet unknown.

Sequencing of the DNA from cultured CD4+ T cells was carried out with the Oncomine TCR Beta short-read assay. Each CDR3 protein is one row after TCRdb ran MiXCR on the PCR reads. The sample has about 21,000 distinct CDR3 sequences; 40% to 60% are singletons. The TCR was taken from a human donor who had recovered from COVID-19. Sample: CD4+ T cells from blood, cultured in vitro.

The CDR3 nucleotides are TGTGCCAGTAGTATTACAGGGGGCGAAAATCAGCCCCAGCATTTT. Translating it yields CASSITGGENQPQHF. The J gene is TRBJ1-5, the V gene TRBV19; 9 nucleotides align to TRBD1. After removal of 3 bases from V and 4 bases from J, the junction contained 4 bases not matched to a gene. Germline V gene lookup returns CDR1 LNHDA and CDR2 SQIVND (reference sequence). This CDR3 has 15 residues.